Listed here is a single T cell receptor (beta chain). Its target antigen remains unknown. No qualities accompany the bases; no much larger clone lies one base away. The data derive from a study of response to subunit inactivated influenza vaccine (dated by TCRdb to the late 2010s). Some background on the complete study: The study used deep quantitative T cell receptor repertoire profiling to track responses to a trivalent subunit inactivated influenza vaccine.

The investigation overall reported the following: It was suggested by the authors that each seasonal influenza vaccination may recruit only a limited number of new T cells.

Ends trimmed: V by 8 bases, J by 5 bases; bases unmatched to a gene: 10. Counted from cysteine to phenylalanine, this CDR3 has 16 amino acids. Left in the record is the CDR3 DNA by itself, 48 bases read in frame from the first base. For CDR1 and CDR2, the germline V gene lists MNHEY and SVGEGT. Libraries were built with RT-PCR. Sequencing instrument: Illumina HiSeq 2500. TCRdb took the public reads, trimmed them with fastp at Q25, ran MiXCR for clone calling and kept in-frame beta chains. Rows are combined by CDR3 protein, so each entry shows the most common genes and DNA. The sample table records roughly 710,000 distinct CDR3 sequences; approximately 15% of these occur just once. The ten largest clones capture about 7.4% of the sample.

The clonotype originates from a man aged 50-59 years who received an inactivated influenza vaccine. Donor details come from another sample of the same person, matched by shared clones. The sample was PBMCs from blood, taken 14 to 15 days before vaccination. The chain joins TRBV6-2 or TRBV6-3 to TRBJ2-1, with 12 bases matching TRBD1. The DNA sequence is TGTGCCAGCCGTTCTTCCGGGACAGGGGGCAACAATGAGCAGTTCTTC. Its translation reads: CASRSSGTGGNNEQFF.